A single sample gave rise to the 7 T cell receptor beta chains below, sequenced in a study of blood T cell repertoires in COVID-19 (TCRdb year 2020). The library relied on the immunoSEQ multiplex PCR assay. Imported from immuneACCESS, the table was reduced by TCRdb to in-frame sequences with V and J called. These copies leave out some clones; in studies compared against another copy, an unresolved V gene accounts for under half, and the cause of the remainder is not known. In all, the sample holds roughly 80,000 clones, and about four fifths of those were seen once. The ten biggest clones cover 20% to 25% of the sample. The sequenced sample consisted of peripheral blood. The receptors originated from a human donor in a cohort sampled during active COVID-19.

This clone was found a few times. V gene TRBV28 combines with J gene TRBJ2-1; 7 positions agree with TRBD1. Germline V gene lookup returns CDR1 MDHEN and CDR2 SYDVKM. Losses at the gene ends were 3 bases for V and 5 bases for J; bases not matched to a gene: 4. This CDR3 comprises 14 residues. CDR3 in DNA: TGTGCCAGCAGTTTCCGGACAGGAAACAATGAGCAGTTCTTC. As protein: CASSFRTGNNEQFF.

This clone was seen only a few times. This chain connects TRBV4-1 to TRBJ2-5, with 8 positions matching TRBD2. V was clipped by 4 bases and J by 2 bases; unmatched bases: 9. Germline CDR1 MGHRA, CDR2 YSYEKL. The CDR3 extends over 16 amino acids. The DNA for the CDR3 is TGCGCCAGCAGCCTCGGCCCGACTAGCGTACAAGAGACCCAGTACTTC. Translating gives CASSLGPTSVQETQYF.

This clone was observed a few times. The rearrangement joins TRBV28 to TRBJ1-2; possibly TRBD1 for D (6 bases). This CDR3 region has 16 residues. With 6 bases removed from V and 5 bases from J, the gap between germline ends came to 22 bases. CDR1 and CDR2 from the germline V gene are MDHEN and SYDVKM. CDR3 nucleotides: TGTGCCAGCAGGGCCCAACAGGGTTACAGCTATTATGGCTACACCTTC. It codes for CASRAQQGYSYYGYTF.

The rearrangement uses TRBV3-1 (or the pseudogene TRBV3-2) and TRBJ2-2; TRBD1 aligns across 9 bases. With V trimmed by 8 bases and J by 2 bases, 9 bases remained unmatched. The CDR3 is 16 amino acids. Germline lookup yields CDR1 LGHDT and CDR2 YNNKEL (reference sequence). In DNA, the CDR3 is TGTGCCAGCGGACGCCGGGACAGGGCTAACACCGGGGAGCTGTTTTTT. Protein sequence: CASGRRDRANTGELFF.

The genes are TRBV5-1 and TRBJ1-1; no clear D gene. The CDR3 runs 14 residues. V shed 0 bases and J shed 3 bases, with 9 bases lying between them. The germline CDR1 and CDR2 sequences are SGHRS and YFSETQ. Here the CDR3 DNA reads TGCGCCAGCAGCTTGGGTGGCATGGACACTGAAGCTTTCTTT. Its translation: CASSLGGMDTEAFF.

The rearrangement links TRBV14 to TRBJ1-1, with TRBD1 matching over 10 bases. CDR1 is SGHDN, CDR2 FVKESK, per germline. This CDR3 is 18 amino acids long. The V segment lost 2 bases and the J segment 1 base; nucleotides outside the gene matches: 10. CDR3 sequence (DNA): TGTGCCAGCAGCCAACCTATGGGGACAGGGGACCGGAACACTGAAGCTTTCTTT. Its protein is CASSQPMGTGDRNTEAFF.

The V and J genes are TRBV28 and TRBJ2-7, with TRBD1 identical over 9 bases. J lost 3 bases, V lost 5 bases, and 11 bases had no gene match. The V gene's germline CDR1 is MDHEN and CDR2 SYDVKM. The CDR3 loop spans 16 amino acids. The CDR3 nucleotides are TGTGCCAGCAGTCTCAAACAGGGGGCGGCGTACTACGAGCAGTACTTC. It translates to CASSLKQGAAYYEQYF.